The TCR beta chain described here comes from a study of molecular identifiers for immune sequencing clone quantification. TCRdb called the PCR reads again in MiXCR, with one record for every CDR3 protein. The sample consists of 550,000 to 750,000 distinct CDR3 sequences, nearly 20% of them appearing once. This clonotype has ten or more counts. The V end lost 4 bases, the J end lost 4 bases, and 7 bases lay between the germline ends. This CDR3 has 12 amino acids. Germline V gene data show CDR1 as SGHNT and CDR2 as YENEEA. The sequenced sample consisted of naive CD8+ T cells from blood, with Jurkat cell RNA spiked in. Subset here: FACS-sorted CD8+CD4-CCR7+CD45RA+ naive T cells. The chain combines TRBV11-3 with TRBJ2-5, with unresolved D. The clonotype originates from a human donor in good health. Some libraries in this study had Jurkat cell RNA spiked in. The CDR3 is CASSSIGETQYF. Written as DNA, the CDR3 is TGTGCCAGCAGCTCAATAGGAGAGACCCAGTACTTC.